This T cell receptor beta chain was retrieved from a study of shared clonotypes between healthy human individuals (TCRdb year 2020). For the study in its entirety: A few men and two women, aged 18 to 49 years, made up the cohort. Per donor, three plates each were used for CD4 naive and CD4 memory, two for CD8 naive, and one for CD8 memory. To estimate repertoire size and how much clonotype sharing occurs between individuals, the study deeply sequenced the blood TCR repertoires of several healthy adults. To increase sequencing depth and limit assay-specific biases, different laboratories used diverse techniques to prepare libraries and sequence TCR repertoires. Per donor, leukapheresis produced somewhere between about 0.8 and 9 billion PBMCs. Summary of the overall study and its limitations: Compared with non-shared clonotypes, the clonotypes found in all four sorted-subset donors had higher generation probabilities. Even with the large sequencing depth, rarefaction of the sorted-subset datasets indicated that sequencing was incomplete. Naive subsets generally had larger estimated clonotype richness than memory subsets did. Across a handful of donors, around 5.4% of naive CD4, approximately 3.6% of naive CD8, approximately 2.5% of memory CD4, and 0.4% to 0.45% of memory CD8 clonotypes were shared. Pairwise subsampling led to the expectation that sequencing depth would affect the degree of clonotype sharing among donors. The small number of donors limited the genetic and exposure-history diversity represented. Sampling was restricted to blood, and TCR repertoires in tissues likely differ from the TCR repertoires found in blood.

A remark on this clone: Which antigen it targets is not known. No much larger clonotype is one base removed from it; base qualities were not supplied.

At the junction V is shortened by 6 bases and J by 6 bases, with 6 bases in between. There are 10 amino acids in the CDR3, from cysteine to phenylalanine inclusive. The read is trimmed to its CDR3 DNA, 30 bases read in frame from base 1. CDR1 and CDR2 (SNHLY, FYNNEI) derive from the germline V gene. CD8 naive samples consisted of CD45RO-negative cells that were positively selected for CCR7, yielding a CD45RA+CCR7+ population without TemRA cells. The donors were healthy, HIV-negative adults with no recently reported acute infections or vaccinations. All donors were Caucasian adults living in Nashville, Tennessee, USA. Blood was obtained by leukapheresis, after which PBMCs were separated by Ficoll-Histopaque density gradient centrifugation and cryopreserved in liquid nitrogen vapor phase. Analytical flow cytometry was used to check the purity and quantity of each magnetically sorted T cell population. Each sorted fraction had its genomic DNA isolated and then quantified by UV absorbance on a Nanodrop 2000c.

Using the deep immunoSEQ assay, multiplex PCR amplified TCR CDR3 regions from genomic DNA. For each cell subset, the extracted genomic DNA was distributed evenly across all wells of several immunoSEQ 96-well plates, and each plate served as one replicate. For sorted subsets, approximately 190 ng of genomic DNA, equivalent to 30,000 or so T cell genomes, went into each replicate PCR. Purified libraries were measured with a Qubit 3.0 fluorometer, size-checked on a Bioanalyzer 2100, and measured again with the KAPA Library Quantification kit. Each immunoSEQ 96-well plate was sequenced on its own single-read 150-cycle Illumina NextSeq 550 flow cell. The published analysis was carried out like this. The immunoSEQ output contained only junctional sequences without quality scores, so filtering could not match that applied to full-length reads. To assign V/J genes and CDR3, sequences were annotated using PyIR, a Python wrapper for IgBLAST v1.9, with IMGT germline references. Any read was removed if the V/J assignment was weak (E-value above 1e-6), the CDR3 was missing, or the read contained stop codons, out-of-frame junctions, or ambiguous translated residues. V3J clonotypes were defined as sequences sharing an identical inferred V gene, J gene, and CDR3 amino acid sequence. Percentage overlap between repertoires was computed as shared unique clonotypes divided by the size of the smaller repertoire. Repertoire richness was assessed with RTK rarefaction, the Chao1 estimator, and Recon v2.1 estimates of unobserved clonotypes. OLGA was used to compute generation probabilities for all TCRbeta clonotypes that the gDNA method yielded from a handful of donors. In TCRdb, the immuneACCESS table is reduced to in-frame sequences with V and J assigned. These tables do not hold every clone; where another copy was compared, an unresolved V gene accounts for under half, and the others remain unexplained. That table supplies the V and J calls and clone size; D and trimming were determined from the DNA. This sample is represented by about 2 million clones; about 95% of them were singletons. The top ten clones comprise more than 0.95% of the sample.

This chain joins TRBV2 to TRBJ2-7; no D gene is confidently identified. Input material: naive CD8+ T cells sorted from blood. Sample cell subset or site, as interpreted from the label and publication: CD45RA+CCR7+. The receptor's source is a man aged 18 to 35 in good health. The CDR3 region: CASRGLEQYF. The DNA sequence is TGTGCCAGCAGAGGCCTCGAGCAGTACTTC.